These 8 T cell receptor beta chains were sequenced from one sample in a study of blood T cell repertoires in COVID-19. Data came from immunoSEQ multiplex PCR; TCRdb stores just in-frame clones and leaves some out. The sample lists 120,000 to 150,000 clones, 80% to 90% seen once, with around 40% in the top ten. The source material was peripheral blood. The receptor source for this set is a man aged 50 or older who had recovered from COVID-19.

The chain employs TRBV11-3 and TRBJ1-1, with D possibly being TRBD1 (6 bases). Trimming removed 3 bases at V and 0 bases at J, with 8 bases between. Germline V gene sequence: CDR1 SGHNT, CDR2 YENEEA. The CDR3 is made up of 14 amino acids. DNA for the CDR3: TGTGCCAGCAGCTTGGGGGCTATGAACACTGAAGCTTTCTTT. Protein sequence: CASSLGAMNTEAFF.

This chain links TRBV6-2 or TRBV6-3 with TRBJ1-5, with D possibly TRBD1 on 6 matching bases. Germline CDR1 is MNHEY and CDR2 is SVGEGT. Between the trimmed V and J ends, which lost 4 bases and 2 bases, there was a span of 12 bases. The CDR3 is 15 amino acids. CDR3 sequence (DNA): TGTGCCAGCAGTTTGGACAGCCCACGCAATCAGCCCCAGCATTTT. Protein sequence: CASSLDSPRNQPQHF.

CDR3 in DNA: TGTGCCAGCAGCGTAGATGGCAGGGGGCCGGGTCAGCCCCAGCATTTT. It specifies CASSVDGRGPGQPQHF. The gene calls are TRBV9 and TRBJ1-5; 8 nucleotides agree with TRBD1. Trimming removed 0 bases from V and 6 bases from J; junction bases left unmatched: 8. In germline, CDR1 is SGDLS, CDR2 YYNGEE. The CDR3 contains 16 residues.

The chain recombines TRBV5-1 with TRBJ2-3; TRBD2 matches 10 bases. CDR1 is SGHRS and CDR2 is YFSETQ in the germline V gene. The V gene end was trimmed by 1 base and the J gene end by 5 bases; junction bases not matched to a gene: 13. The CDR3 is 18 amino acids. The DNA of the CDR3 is TGCGCCAGCAGCTTGAGTAGTACCAGCGGGGGGGAAAAAGATACGCAGTATTTT. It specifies CASSLSSTSGGEKDTQYF.

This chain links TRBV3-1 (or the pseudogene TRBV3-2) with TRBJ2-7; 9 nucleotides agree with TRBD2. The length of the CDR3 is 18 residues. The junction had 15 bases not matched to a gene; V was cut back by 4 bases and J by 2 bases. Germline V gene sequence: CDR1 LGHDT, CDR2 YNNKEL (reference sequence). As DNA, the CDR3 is TGTGCCAGCAGCCGCCTTGGGAGCGGGGGGCCGCGACCCTACGAGCAGTACTTC. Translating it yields CASSRLGSGGPRPYEQYF.

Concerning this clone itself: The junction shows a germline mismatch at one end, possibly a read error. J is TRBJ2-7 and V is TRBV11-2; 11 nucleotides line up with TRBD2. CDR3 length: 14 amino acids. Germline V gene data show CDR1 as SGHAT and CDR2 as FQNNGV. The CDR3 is CASRLAGGPLEQYF. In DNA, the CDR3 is TGTGCCAGCAGATTAGCGGGGGGGCCGCTTGAGCAGTACTTC.

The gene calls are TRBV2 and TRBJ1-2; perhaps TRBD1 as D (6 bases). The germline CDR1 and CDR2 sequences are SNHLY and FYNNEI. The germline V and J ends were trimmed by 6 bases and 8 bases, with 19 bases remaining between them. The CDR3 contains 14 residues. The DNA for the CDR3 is TGTGCCAGCAGCGACCAACAGGGTTTCGGCGGCTACACCTTC. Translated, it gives CASSDQQGFGGYTF.

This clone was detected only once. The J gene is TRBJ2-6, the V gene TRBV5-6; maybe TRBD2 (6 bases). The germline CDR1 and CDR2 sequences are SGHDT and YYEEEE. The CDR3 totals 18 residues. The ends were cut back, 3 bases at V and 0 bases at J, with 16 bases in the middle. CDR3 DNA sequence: TGTGCCAGCAGCTCTCCCGGGACTCCCGGCTCTGGGGCCAACGTCCTGACTTTC. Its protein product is CASSSPGTPGSGANVLTF.